This T cell receptor beta chain was observed in a study of multiple sclerosis patients with progressive multifocal leukoencephalopathy (dated by TCRdb to 2018 to 2020). Background for the entire study: Peripheral T and B cells were examined in MS patients who developed PML (4 under natalizumab, 1 after alemtuzumab) and in treated patients who did not develop PML. Two natalizumab-treated patients who later developed PML were followed longitudinally from before therapy through 6 and 12 months to PML onset. The goal of the study was to detect any JC virus-specific or public T-cell expansions that arose at the time of PML onset. What the work shows at the level of the full study, not this receptor alone: The analysis covered only peripheral blood, although cerebrospinal fluid or brain lymphocytes might be more informative for natalizumab-associated PML. Lower normalized Shannon entropy suggested less diverse TRB repertoires in most PML patients, whereas the natalizumab-treated controls showed values near 1. With only a small, descriptive cohort, it remained unclear whether the findings reflect JC virus infection or general immunocompromise. No common TRBV or TRBJ gene usage or preferential TRBV-TRBJ pairings were detected when PML developed. TRB clones with frequency above 0.5% were observed only in PML patients, but the clones expanded at PML onset were found to be already present before and during natalizumab therapy.

Reading the label with the study, this specimen's time point is: time of PML onset. What this sample's treatment or condition label stands for: on natalizumab therapy at sampling. PML was diagnosed from clinical and MRI findings and confirmed by detection of JC virus DNA in cerebrospinal fluid. In the natalizumab-treated patients, PML developed after between about 15 and 60 months of natalizumab therapy. Every listed patient had received interferon beta before, and every PML patient was female. T3 blood samples were collected at the time of PML onset. Ficoll-Hypaque density gradient centrifugation was used to isolate peripheral blood mononuclear cells. Amplification of TRB CDR3 regions from genomic DNA was performed at survey-level depth using the immunoSEQ two-step multiplex PCR. Synthetic inline TR CDR3 controls covering all V-J pairings were spiked into each PCR to estimate template counts and remove amplification bias. Reads went through processing to reduce amplification and sequencing bias, and quantification was done against synthetic TR CDR3 analogs. In the original analysis: Raw data were processed in ImmunoSEQ Analyzer, with out-of-frame sequences and CDR3s containing stop codons removed, and gene names were assigned according to IMGT nomenclature. Repertoire diversity was summarized as normalized Shannon entropy, defined as 1 minus Pielou's evenness. Two TRB sequences were counted as identical only if the two sequences had the same V gene, J gene and CDR3. Public PML clonotypes were defined as CDR3s shared by two or more PML-onset samples but absent from earlier samples, from controls, and from public databases. Skylign with the observed count method was used to analyze CDR3 amino acid composition at each position. TCRdb mirrors the immuneACCESS table, restricted to in-frame sequences. Some clones are absent from its copies; in checked studies, under half trace to an unresolved V gene, and the reason for the others is unknown. D and trimming were read from the DNA, whereas the V and J calls and clone size are those reported in that table. The sample has tens of thousands of clones on record, more than 80% of them singletons. Together, the top ten hold around 12% of the sample.

From the cysteine up to the phenylalanine, the CDR3 has a length of 17 residues. Just the 51-base CDR3 DNA is kept, in frame starting at base 1. V is cut back by 4 bases and J by 1 base, with 9 bases in the junction unmatched. The germline V gene sets CDR1 to SGHAT and CDR2 to FQNNGV. Worth noting for this clone: It lacks a known antigen. Base qualities were left out, and no much larger clone turns up one base away.

Sequencing used PBMCs, obtained from a patient treated with natalizumab. The source of this sequence is a woman aged 30 to 39 with progressive multifocal leukoencephalopathy. This receptor chain uses TRBV11-2 and TRBJ2-7, with 11 bases matching TRBD2. The DNA sequence reads TGTGCCAGCAGCTCCAACGTAGCGGGAGGGCGATCCTACGAGCAGTACTTC. This is translated as CASSSNVAGGRSYEQYF.